A single sample gave rise to the 21 T cell receptor beta chains below, sequenced in a study of CD8+CD57+ T cells in acquired aplastic anemia. TCR beta VDJ and CDR3 profiles were obtained from a genomic DNA template. TCRdb processed the reads anew with MiXCR; each CDR3 protein has one entry. Of about 200,000 distinct CDR3 sequences listed, about half are singletons. Individuals selected for sequencing had exhibited CD8+CD57+ cell expansion on flow cytometry. Source material: sorted CD4+, CD8+, or CD8+CD57+ T cells (not recorded which) from PBMCs. Every receptor here comes from a human donor with aplastic anemia.

V is TRBV7-2 and J is TRBJ2-1; no clear D. This CDR3 spans 20 amino acids. Looked up from germline, CDR1 is SGHTA and CDR2 is FQGNSA. Trimming took 5 bases from V and 4 from J, leaving 30 bases between them. Here the CDR3 DNA reads TGTGCCAGCAGCGCACACAGCGCCGGCACCTTTATCGGTTTTTACAATGAGCAGTTCTTC. Translation gives CASSAHSAGTFIGFYNEQFF.

CDR3 sequence: CASSVGTLRVQYF. DNA for the CDR3: TGTGCCAGCAGCGTCGGGACTTTAAGGGTGCAGTACTTC. The rearrangement uses TRBV7-9 and TRBJ2-7; D perhaps matches TRBD2 (6 bases). Trimming pared 5 bases from V and 9 bases from J, leaving 17 bases between. Looked up from germline, CDR1 is SEHNR and CDR2 is FQNEAQ (reference sequence). There are 13 residues in the CDR3.

This clonotype was counted many times. The chain employs TRBV20-1 and TRBJ2-3; unclear D gene. With 0 bases removed from V and 3 bases from J, the gap between germline ends came to 10 bases. CDR1 DFQATT and CDR2 SNEGSKA come from the germline V gene (reference sequence). The CDR3 loop spans 14 amino acids. The CDR3 region is CSARDPRATDTQYF. The CDR3, as DNA: TGCAGTGCTAGAGATCCTCGGGCTACAGATACGCAGTATTTT.

With regard to this clonotype: An end of the junction does not agree with germline; a read error may underlie this. The V and J genes are TRBV5-1 and TRBJ2-2, with TRBD1 identical over 9 bases. Germline V gene data show CDR1 as SGHRS and CDR2 as YFSETQ. The CDR3 has 16 residues. Written as DNA, the CDR3 is TGCGCCAGCAGCGTGACAGGGGGTAGTCAGACCGGGGGGCTGTTTTTT. Protein sequence: CASSVTGGSQTGGLFF. The entire variable domain, with the rest obtained from reference TRBV5-1 and TRBJ2-2, is as follows: KAGVTQTPRYLIKTRGQQVTLSCSPISGHRSVSWYQQTPGQGLQFLFEYFSETQRNKGNFPGRFSGRQFSNSRSEMNVSTLELGDSALYLCASSVTGGSQTGGLFFGEGSRLTVL.

This clonotype appeared many times. V gene TRBV12-3 or TRBV12-4 combines with J gene TRBJ2-2; D is perhaps TRBD1 (5 bases). CDR3 size: 13 residues. Deletions cut 7 bases from V and 5 bases from J, with 11 bases between. The CDR3: CASKTTVTGELFF. The CDR3 DNA is TGTGCCAGCAAGACGACAGTGACCGGGGAGCTGTTTTTT.

This clonotype was counted a single time. A single base separates this from a much larger clone, so it may be a read error. The chain has TRBV20-1 and TRBJ2-1; 15 bases line up with TRBD2. Germline assignment: CDR1 DFQATT and CDR2 SNEGSKA (reference sequence). CDR3 length equals 15 residues. This chain's CDR3 is CSAPRTSGGEDEQLF. CDR3 coding DNA: TGCAGTGCTCCTAGGACTAGCGGGGGGGAAGATGAGCAGCTCTTC.

This clonotype has a count of ten or more. The chain has TRBV7-8 and TRBJ2-2; D may correspond to TRBD1 or TRBD2 (5 bases each). Germline V gene sequence: CDR1 SGHVS, CDR2 FQNEAQ. The V and J ends lost 0 bases and 3 bases respectively, with 14 bases between them. There are 17 residues in the CDR3. CDR3 bases: TGTGCCAGCAGCTTAGCTCCGGGACCCGGGGACACCGGGGAGCTGTTTTTT. It yields the protein CASSLAPGPGDTGELFF.

This clonotype was found many times. V is TRBV15 and J is TRBJ1-4, with D perhaps TRBD1 (5 bases). The CDR3 has 17 amino acids. Per the germline V gene, CDR1 is LNHNV and CDR2 is YYDKDF (reference sequence). V gave up 0 bases and J gave up 0 bases, with 11 bases separating them. The CDR3 DNA reads as TGTGCCACCAGCAGAGATATCGACAGAGCAACTAATGAAAAACTGTTTTTT. Translation gives CATSRDIDRATNEKLFF.

This chain links TRBV24-1 with TRBJ2-3, with D unclear. CDR1 KGHDR and CDR2 SFDVKD come from the germline V gene. With 4 bases removed from V and 2 bases from J, the gap between germline ends came to 12 bases. There are 15 residues in the CDR3. The CDR3 loop reads CATSDPIQPTDTQYF. The CDR3 bases are TGTGCCACCAGTGACCCCATTCAGCCCACAGATACGCAGTATTTT.

This clonotype was found many times. The rearrangement uses TRBV20-1 and TRBJ1-4; TRBD1 matches at 7 bases. The CDR3 contains 16 residues. With V trimmed by 6 bases and J by 0 bases, 10 bases remained unmatched. Germline CDR1 reads DFQATT; CDR2 reads SNEGSKA (reference sequence). The CDR3 reads CSAPDRETATNEKLFF. Here the CDR3 DNA reads TGCAGTGCGCCCGACAGGGAAACTGCAACTAATGAAAAACTGTTTTTT.

This clonotype was recorded many times. J is TRBJ2-4 and V is TRBV2; 7 bases align to TRBD2. The CDR3 is made up of 16 amino acids. Germline CDR1 and CDR2: SNHLY and FYNNEI. The trim removed 9 bases at V and 2 bases at J, leaving 13 bases unmatched. The CDR3, as DNA: TGTGCCAGTAAGCGGAGTGGGGGGGAAACCAAAAACATTCAGTACTTC. Translation: CASKRSGGETKNIQYF.

This clonotype has a count of ten or more. V and J are TRBV28 and TRBJ2-7; D is ambiguous. Trimming took off 5 bases at V and 2 bases at J, with 13 bases between the two ends. The germline V gene has CDR1 MDHEN and CDR2 SYDVKM. The CDR3 runs to 14 residues. The CDR3 DNA sequence: TGTGCCAGCAGTCCACCAGGCCCGACCTACGAGCAGTACTTC. It codes for CASSPPGPTYEQYF.

The chain combines TRBV7-2 with TRBJ1-2; D not resolved. This CDR3 contains 13 residues. With 6 bases removed from V and 4 bases from J, the gap between germline ends came to 12 bases. Germline CDR1 and CDR2: SGHTA and FQGNSA. CDR3 DNA sequence: TGTGCCAGCAGTGAACCCAACAGCTATGGCTACACCTTC. Its translation: CASSEPNSYGYTF.

Of note for this clonotype: One end of the junction is discordant with germline, which a read error may explain. V usage is TRBV7-3 and J usage is TRBJ1-5; D ambiguous. The CDR3 runs 15 residues. Germline CDR1 reads SGHTA; CDR2 reads FQGTGA. In DNA form, the CDR3 reads TGTGCCAGCAGTTCCGGAACCTATAGCAATCGGCCCCAGCATTTT. Translated, it gives CASSSGTYSNRPQHF.

The genes are TRBV7-9 and TRBJ1-2; 9 bases fit TRBD1. The junction had 7 bases not matched to a gene; V was cut back by 5 bases and J by 6 bases. From germline, CDR1 is SEHNR and CDR2 FQNEAQ (reference sequence). The CDR3 has 14 amino acids. In nucleotides, the CDR3 is TGTGCCAGCAGCGCTAGGGACAGGGAGAATGGCTACACCTTC. Amino acid sequence: CASSARDRENGYTF.

This clonotype was seen many times. The rearrangement links TRBV12-5 to TRBJ1-5, with unresolved D. Germline values: CDR1 LGHNT, CDR2 FRNRAP. Trimming stripped 4 bases from V and 4 bases from J, with 14 bases between. The CDR3 totals 15 residues. The CDR3 spells CASGSSASPNQPQHF. The DNA of the CDR3 is TGTGCTAGTGGTTCGTCGGCCTCACCAAATCAGCCCCAGCATTTT.

The genes are TRBV20-1 and TRBJ2-3, with D possibly matching TRBD1 (6 bases). Trimming left V 6 bases short and J 11 bases short, with 27 bases between. The CDR3 loop spans 15 amino acids. Germline V gene sequence: CDR1 DFQATT, CDR2 SNEGSKA (reference sequence). This chain's CDR3 is CSASSAGDNYNEQYF. DNA for the CDR3: TGCAGTGCCTCCTCGGCAGGGGATAACTACAATGAGCAGTATTTT.

Many counts were recorded for this clonotype. The gene calls are TRBV5-8 and TRBJ1-2; D not resolved. CDR1 and CDR2 (germline): SGHTS, YDEGEE. Trimming took 0 bases from V and 7 from J, leaving 7 bases between them. The CDR3 is made up of 12 amino acids. The CDR3 DNA follows: TGTGCCAGCAGCTTGGTTGAGGGTGGCTACACCTTC. Translated: CASSLVEGGYTF.

This sequence joins TRBV20-1 and TRBJ2-6; TRBD1 matches at 12 bases. Per germline, CDR1 DFQATT and CDR2 SNEGSKA (reference sequence). The V segment lost 0 bases and the J segment 0 bases; nucleotides outside the gene matches: 6. This CDR3 has 19 residues. The CDR3 region is CSARDWGQGASSGANVLTF. The DNA for the CDR3 is TGCAGTGCTAGAGATTGGGGACAGGGGGCTAGCTCTGGGGCCAACGTCCTGACTTTC.

The V gene is TRBV5-1, the J gene TRBJ2-7, with D maybe TRBD1 (6 bases). Germline V gene data show CDR1 as SGHRS and CDR2 as YFSETQ. V was shortened by 4 bases and J by 0 bases, with 14 bases between the two germline ends. The CDR3 loop spans 15 amino acids. The CDR3 sequence is CASSQYGTNSYEQYF. In DNA form, the CDR3 reads TGCGCCAGCAGCCAGTACGGGACAAACTCCTACGAGCAGTACTTC.

Only a few counts were recorded for this clonotype. V usage is TRBV5-6 and J usage is TRBJ1-2; possibly TRBD1 for D (5 bases). CDR3 length equals 12 residues. Germline-derived CDR1 and CDR2 are SGHDT and YYEEEE. V was shortened by 4 bases and J by 12 bases, with 16 bases between the two germline ends. The CDR3 protein is CASSRGESGNTF. The CDR3 DNA sequence: TGTGCCAGCAGCCGGGGGGAATCTGGAAACACCTTC.